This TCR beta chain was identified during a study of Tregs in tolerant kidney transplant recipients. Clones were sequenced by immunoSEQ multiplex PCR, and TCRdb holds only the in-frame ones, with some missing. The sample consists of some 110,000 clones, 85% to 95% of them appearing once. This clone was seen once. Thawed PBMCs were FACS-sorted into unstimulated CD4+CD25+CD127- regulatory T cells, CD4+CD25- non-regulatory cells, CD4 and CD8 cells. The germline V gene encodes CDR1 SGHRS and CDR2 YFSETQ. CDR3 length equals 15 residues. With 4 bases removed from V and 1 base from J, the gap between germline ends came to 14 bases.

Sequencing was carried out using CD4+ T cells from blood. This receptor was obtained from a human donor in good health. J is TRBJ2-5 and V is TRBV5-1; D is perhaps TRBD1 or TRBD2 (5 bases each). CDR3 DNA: TGCGCCAGCAGCCGGACTGGGGGATCCCAAGAGACCCAGTACTTC. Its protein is CASSRTGGSQETQYF.